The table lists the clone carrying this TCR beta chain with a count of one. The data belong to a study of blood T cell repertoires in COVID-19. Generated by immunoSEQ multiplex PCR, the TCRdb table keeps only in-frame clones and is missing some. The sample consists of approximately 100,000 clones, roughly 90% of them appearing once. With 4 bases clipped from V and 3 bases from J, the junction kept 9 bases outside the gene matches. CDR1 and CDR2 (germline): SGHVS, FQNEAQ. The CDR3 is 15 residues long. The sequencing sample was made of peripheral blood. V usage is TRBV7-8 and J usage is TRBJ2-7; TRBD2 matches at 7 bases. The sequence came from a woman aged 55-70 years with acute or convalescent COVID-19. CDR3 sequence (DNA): TGTGCCAGCAGCTCTGAGGGAGGGATCGGCTACGAGCAGTACTTC. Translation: CASSSEGGIGYEQYF.